The TCR beta chain described here comes from a study of Ad26.COV2.S vaccination and SARS-CoV-2 variants. In the study overall: Administration of Ad26.COV2.S was intramuscular, either once or twice 56 days apart.

Treatment here: around 19 received Ad26.COV2.S at low or high dose, single or two shots; a few received placebo; per-sample allocation not given. Day 63 after the first injection of vaccine or placebo was the sampling time. Boston provided a donor who was an adult aged 18-55 years. Vaccination employed an Ad26 vector expressing the Wuhan-strain SARS-CoV-2 spike. Assay used: immunoSEQ multiplex PCR; TCRdb lists only in-frame clones, some missing. Of about 410,000 clones in the sample, roughly 90% were seen once. V dropped 2 bases and J dropped 0 bases, with 14 bases sitting between them. CDR3 length equals 16 residues. Germline V CDR1 and CDR2: SGHDT, YYEEEE.

The starting material was peripheral blood, obtained in a trial of Ad26.COV2.S vaccine versus placebo. This sequence was found in a person aged 18-65 years who received the Ad26.COV2.S COVID-19 vaccine or a placebo. This sequence joins TRBV5-6 and TRBJ1-2; no definite D call. CDR3 sequence (DNA): TGTGCCAGCAGCTTCGAATACAGCACCACTAACTATGGCTACACCTTC. Its protein is CASSFEYSTTNYGYTF.